Here is one TCR beta chain with its context. Antigen specificity is unknown. These data are taken from a study of T cell repertoires in aging, cancer and after chemotherapy. Study as a whole: About 9 million TCR reads made up the full dataset. Overall study findings and caveats: Compared with age-matched healthy donors, untreated hematological or solid cancer patients showed higher blood TCR clonality. These repertoire data do not allow conclusions about immunological memory after chemotherapy.

Germline V CDR1 and CDR2: ENHRY, SYGVKD. The V gene lost 10 bases and the J gene lost 4 bases, with 23 bases spanning the gap. The CDR3 extends over 15 amino acids. A mixed TRB-A/B primer pool amplified rearranged TRB by multiplex touch-down PCR. TCRdb itself ran the multiplex PCR reads through MiXCR, one entry per CDR3 protein. The sample carries about 10,000 distinct CDR3 sequences, 25% to 30% recorded once. Amplification of TCR beta used genomic DNA extracted from peripheral blood. V usage is TRBV10-3 and J usage is TRBJ2-7, with D possibly being TRBD2 (6 bases). This TCR was sampled from a human donor in good health. Sequencing was carried out using blood. For the CDR3, the DNA is TGTGCCAGTCGAAACCTAGCGCAATCAGTTTACGAGCAGTACTTC. Translation: CASRNLAQSVYEQYF.